This T cell receptor (beta chain) appears in the sequencing data of a study of human T cells and chemical hapten exposure. TCRdb re-analysed the RACE reads in MiXCR, keeping a single row per CDR3 protein. The sample comprises 110,000 or so distinct CDR3 sequences, around 34% of which are singletons, and 2.5% to 3% rests with the top ten. Time point meaning: patch test 3, about 24 weeks after DPC sensitization. Noted treatment: therapeutic diphenylcyclopropenone sensitization with weekly scalp DPC. CDR1 and CDR2 (germline): LGHNA, YSLEER. Losses at the gene ends were 3 bases for V and 4 bases for J; bases not matched to a gene: 13. CDR3 length equals 18 residues.

This specimen was whole blood, taken in connection with sensitization to the hapten diphenylcyclopropenone (DPC). The receptor was isolated from a man aged 40-50 years with alopecia areata. Some clones in this sample may be carry-over from other donors' samples. V is TRBV4-3 and J is TRBJ2-1; 9 positions match TRBD1. For the CDR3, the DNA is TGCGCCAGCAGCCACCCAGCCTCACAGGGGGCGAGGTACAATGAGCAGTTCTTC. The encoded protein is CASSHPASQGARYNEQFF.